These 27 T cell receptor beta chains originate from one sample sequenced in a study of blood T cell repertoires in COVID-19. This table comes from immunoSEQ multiplex PCR, and its TCRdb copy is limited to in-frame clones, with some not included. The data hold approximately 250,000 clones, with about 88% observed a single time. The source material was peripheral blood. Receptors originate from a young man with active or convalescent COVID-19.

This chain connects TRBV6-6 to TRBJ2-7; D gene uncertain. This CDR3 has 12 amino acids. CDR1 and CDR2 (germline): MNHNY, SVGAGI (reference sequence). Trimming took 8 bases from V and 4 from J, leaving 12 bases between them. The CDR3 DNA reads as TGTGCCAGCGCGGCGCTCTGGTACGAGCAGTACTTC. Its protein product is CASAALWYEQYF.

This clone has more than one count but fewer than ten. The chain is built from TRBV6-5 and TRBJ2-3; possibly TRBD2 for D (7 bases). From germline, CDR1 is MNHEY and CDR2 SVGAGI. V lost 7 bases and J lost 4, with 15 bases in between. This CDR3 has 14 residues. The CDR3: CASNSGGRADTQYF. The CDR3 nucleotides are TGTGCCAGCAACTCGGGGGGCCGAGCAGATACGCAGTATTTT.

V usage is TRBV6-4 and J usage is TRBJ2-1; tentative D call: TRBD2 (6 bases). V shed 0 bases and J shed 5 bases, with 11 bases lying between them. The CDR3 spans 15 residues. Germline values: CDR1 MRHNA, CDR2 SNTAGT. CDR3 bases: TGTGCCAGCAGTGACTCAAGGGGAGGTAACAATGAGCAGTTCTTC. It specifies CASSDSRGGNNEQFF.

This rearrangement joins TRBV2 to TRBJ1-1; D unresolved. The V end lost 4 bases, the J end lost 11 bases, and 8 bases lay between the germline ends. The CDR3 is 10 amino acids. Looked up from germline, CDR1 is SNHLY and CDR2 is FYNNEI. In DNA, the CDR3 is TGTGCCAGCAGTGGAGAGTTCGCTTTCTTT. As protein: CASSGEFAFF.

The CDR3 DNA sequence: TGTGCCAGCAGTTACTCAGTCCTCGGAGTTACAGGGGAAGCTTTCTTT. It is translated as CASSYSVLGVTGEAFF. This sequence joins TRBV6-5 and TRBJ1-1; maybe TRBD1 (6 bases). Trimming shortened V by 0 bases and J by 8 bases, and 19 bases separated the two germline ends. Germline V lookup: CDR1 MNHEY, CDR2 SVGAGI. The CDR3 has 16 residues.

The chain recombines TRBV2 with TRBJ2-1; 16 bases agree with TRBD2. CDR3 length: 17 residues. The V segment lost 5 bases and the J segment 13 bases; nucleotides outside the gene matches: 14. Germline V gives CDR1 SNHLY, CDR2 FYNNEI. The CDR3 spells CASSPGLAGGPVRAQFF. The DNA for the CDR3 is TGTGCCAGCAGTCCGGGACTAGCGGGGGGGCCGGTAAGAGCTCAGTTCTTC. Complete variable domain (other parts from reference TRBV2 and TRBJ2-1): EPEVTQTPSHQVTQMGQEVILRCVPISNHLYFYWYRQILGQKVEFLVSFYNNEISEKSEIFDDQFSVERPDGSNFTLKIRSTKLEDSAMYFCASSPGLAGGPVRAQFFGPGTRLTVL.

This clone was observed once. V is TRBV27 and J is TRBJ2-3; D possibly corresponds to TRBD2 (6 bases). Germline values: CDR1 MNHEY, CDR2 SMNVEV (reference sequence). The CDR3 has 14 residues. V gave up 3 bases and J gave up 8 bases, with 15 bases separating them. The CDR3 DNA reads TGTGCCAGCAGTTTCGGAGGGCCGATTCCTACGCAGTATTTT. Translated, it gives CASSFGGPIPTQYF.

The chain employs TRBV27 and TRBJ1-6, with D possibly being TRBD1 (5 bases). The CDR3 sequence is 14 residues long. With 5 bases removed from V and 7 bases from J, the gap between germline ends came to 12 bases. CDR1 and CDR2 from the germline V gene are MNHEY and SMNVEV (reference sequence). CDR3 DNA: TGTGCCAGCAGTAACAGGCAGACAAATTCACCCCTCCACTTT. The encoded protein is CASSNRQTNSPLHF.

This clone appeared once. The chain has TRBV7-3 and TRBJ2-2; TRBD2 agrees at 7 bases. The CDR3 sequence is 16 residues long. Germline CDR1 SGHTA, CDR2 FQGTGA. The V gene end was trimmed by 5 bases and the J gene end by 0 bases; junction bases not matched to a gene: 6. CDR3 coding DNA: TGTGCCAGCAGCGCCCACGGGGGGTCGAACACCGGGGAGCTGTTTTTT. It codes for CASSAHGGSNTGELFF.

The sample holds a few counts of this clone. This chain links TRBV19 with TRBJ2-7; D is unclear. The germline V and J ends were trimmed by 5 bases and 2 bases, with 13 bases remaining between them. Germline CDR1 reads LNHDA; CDR2 reads SQIVND (reference sequence). The CDR3 length is 14 residues. CDR3 sequence (DNA): TGTGCCAGTAGTGCCCAAGCATCGCCCTACGAGCAGTACTTC. It is translated as CASSAQASPYEQYF.

A remark on this clone: The DNA is omitted, as the CDR3 cannot be located on it reliably, and the CDR3 follows TCRdb's listing. The chain carries TRBV5-6 and TRBJ2-1; TRBD1 is the table's D call and was not checked against the DNA. The CDR3 spans 14 residues, counting both ends. Germline V gives CDR1 SGHDT, CDR2 YYEEEE. CDR3 protein: CASSWAQGALSVFF.

The chain carries TRBV24-1 and TRBJ1-1, with D maybe TRBD1 (5 bases). Trimming shortened V by 4 bases and J by 8 bases, and 16 bases separated the two germline ends. This CDR3 comprises 14 residues. Germline loops: CDR1 KGHDR, CDR2 SFDVKD. Here the CDR3 DNA reads TGTGCCACCAGTGACCATCAAGGGGTCGGAGAAGCTTTCTTT. Its protein product is CATSDHQGVGEAFF.

The chain has TRBV29-1 and TRBJ1-4, with 8 positions matching TRBD1. The CDR3 has 12 residues. The V gene end was trimmed by 4 bases and the J gene end by 8 bases; junction bases not matched to a gene: 3. Germline CDR1 reads SQVTM; CDR2 reads ANQGSEA. The CDR3 sequence is CSVARGREKLFF. The CDR3 nucleotides read TGCAGCGTTGCCAGGGGGCGCGAAAAACTGTTTTTT.

The chain is built from TRBV2 and TRBJ2-1, with 7 bases aligning to TRBD2. Germline V gene data show CDR1 as SNHLY and CDR2 as FYNNEI. V gave up 9 bases and J gave up 0 bases; unmatched junction bases: 14. CDR3 length equals 17 residues. Written as DNA, the CDR3 is TGTGCCAGGGGAGGGCCTAGCACGAGAAGCTCCTACAATGAGCAGTTCTTC. It translates to CARGGPSTRSSYNEQFF. Together with reference TRBV2 and TRBJ2-1, the CDR3 gives the full variable domain: EPEVTQTPSHQVTQMGQEVILRCVPISNHLYFYWYRQILGQKVEFLVSFYNNEISEKSEIFDDQFSVERPDGSNFTLKIRSTKLEDSAMYFCARGGPSTRSSYNEQFFGPGTRLTVL.

This clone was picked up one time. The gene calls are TRBV14 and TRBJ2-1; 9 bases align to TRBD2. With 2 bases clipped from V and 13 bases from J, the junction kept 12 bases outside the gene matches. Germline CDR1 reads SGHDN; CDR2 reads FVKESK. The length of the CDR3 is 15 residues. CDR3 protein: CASSQQLAGPEGQFF. CDR3 DNA: TGTGCCAGCAGCCAACAGCTAGCGGGACCAGAGGGACAGTTCTTC.

V and J are TRBV19 and TRBJ1-6, with a weak D call TRBD1 (5 bases). CDR3 length: 14 amino acids. The V gene lost 7 bases and the J gene lost 8 bases, with 15 bases spanning the gap. Per germline, CDR1 LNHDA and CDR2 SQIVND (reference sequence). The CDR3 reads CASIGPGLDSPLHF. The CDR3 coding sequence is TGTGCCAGTATCGGGCCGGGACTGGATTCACCCCTCCACTTT.

The V gene is TRBV4-2, the J gene TRBJ2-7; 8 positions match TRBD2. Per germline, CDR1 LGHNA and CDR2 YNFKEQ. J gave up 1 base and V 0 bases, and 8 bases lay outside the gene matches. This CDR3 spans 17 amino acids. DNA of the CDR3: TGTGCCAGCAGCCAAGATTTTGGTAGCGGGACGTCCTACGAGCAGTACTTC. Translating it yields CASSQDFGSGTSYEQYF.

The sample holds a few counts of this clone. The chain links TRBV5-1 to TRBJ2-3; 12 nucleotides match TRBD2. V lost 4 bases to trimming and J lost 6 bases; unmatched junction nucleotides: 6. Germline CDR1 is SGHRS and CDR2 is YFSETQ. The CDR3 loop spans 15 amino acids. CDR3 amino acids: CASSLGLAGMDTQYF. DNA for the CDR3: TGCGCCAGCAGCCTAGGACTAGCGGGAATGGATACGCAGTATTTT.

This rearrangement joins TRBV5-1 to TRBJ2-2; 8 bases fit TRBD2. Germline CDR1 SGHRS, CDR2 YFSETQ. V gave up 5 bases and J gave up 0 bases; unmatched junction bases: 6. CDR3 length: 16 amino acids. The CDR3 nucleotides are TGCGCCAGCAGTATGAGCGGGGGCGCGAACACCGGGGAGCTGTTTTTT. Translated, it gives CASSMSGGANTGELFF.

This clone appeared a few times. This chain joins TRBV28 and TRBJ2-5; 7 bases match TRBD1. Trimming took 6 bases from V and 1 from J; bases not matched to a gene: 5. Germline CDR1 MDHEN, CDR2 SYDVKM. There are 14 residues in the CDR3. Here the CDR3 reads CASSSGTVQETQYF. The CDR3 nucleotides read TGTGCCAGCAGCTCCGGGACAGTCCAAGAGACCCAGTACTTC.

This sequence joins TRBV6-5 and TRBJ2-7; the match to TRBD2 covers 7 bases. CDR3 length: 15 residues. Germline V lookup: CDR1 MNHEY, CDR2 SVGAGI. Trimming cost V 2 bases and J 7 bases; bases outside gene matches: 11. The DNA of the CDR3 is TGTGCCAGCAGTTACGATTCTAGCGGAACACAGGAGCAGTACTTC. Encoded protein: CASSYDSSGTQEQYF.

This clone was observed a handful of times. As DNA, the CDR3 is TGTGCCAGCAGCTGGGGACAGGCAGGGGAAAAACTGTTTTTT. It codes for CASSWGQAGEKLFF. This sequence joins TRBV7-9 and TRBJ1-4, with 8 bases lining up with TRBD1. Unmatched junction bases numbered 6, after V lost 4 bases and J lost 8 bases. The CDR3 is made up of 14 amino acids. Germline V CDR1 and CDR2: SEHNR, FQNEAQ (reference sequence).

The V gene is TRBV19, the J gene TRBJ1-1; D is unclear. The V and J ends lost 3 bases and 7 bases respectively, with 9 bases between them. The length of the CDR3 is 12 residues. The germline V gene has CDR1 LNHDA and CDR2 SQIVND (reference sequence). CDR3 DNA sequence: TGTGCCAGTAGTATGCTTGGCGGTGAAGCTTTCTTT. As protein: CASSMLGGEAFF. The variable domain in full, completed from reference TRBV19 and TRBJ1-1, reads DGGITQSPKYLFRKEGQNVTLSCEQNLNHDAMYWYRQDPGQGLRLIYYSQIVNDFQKGDIAEGYSVSREKKESFPLTVTSAQKNPTAFYLCASSMLGGEAFFGQGTRLTVV.

The genes are TRBV27 and TRBJ1-1; D possibly corresponds to TRBD1 (6 bases). The length of the CDR3 is 15 residues. V lost 4 bases, J lost 3 bases, and 15 bases lay in between. In germline, CDR1 is MNHEY, CDR2 SMNVEV (reference sequence). The CDR3 nucleotides read TGTGCCAGCAGTTCAAAAGGGGAGGGGGACACTGAAGCTTTCTTT. Amino acid sequence: CASSSKGEGDTEAFF.

This clone was detected once. The chain employs TRBV28 and TRBJ1-2; 7 bases agree with TRBD1. The CDR3 runs 12 residues. Germline lookup yields CDR1 MDHEN and CDR2 SYDVKM. Trimming at V came to 5 bases and at J to 6 bases, leaving 3 bases not matched to a gene. CDR3 coding DNA: TGTGCCAGCAGTGTTGACAGGGATGGCTACACCTTC. As protein: CASSVDRDGYTF.

The gene calls are TRBV2 and TRBJ2-2; 7 bases map to TRBD1. CDR1 SNHLY and CDR2 FYNNEI come from the germline V gene. V lost 5 bases and J lost 1; bases outside the gene matches: 1. This CDR3 has 14 residues. This chain's CDR3 is CASSRQGNTGELFF. The CDR3, as DNA: TGTGCCAGCAGTCGACAGGGGAACACCGGGGAGCTGTTTTTT. Full variable domain (outside the CDR3, taken from reference TRBV2 and TRBJ2-2): EPEVTQTPSHQVTQMGQEVILRCVPISNHLYFYWYRQILGQKVEFLVSFYNNEISEKSEIFDDQFSVERPDGSNFTLKIRSTKLEDSAMYFCASSRQGNTGELFFGEGSRLTVL.

The rearrangement joins TRBV12-3 or TRBV12-4 to TRBJ1-1; possible D gene TRBD1, 6 bases. The length of the CDR3 is 10 residues. Trimming stripped 6 bases from V and 10 bases from J, with 9 bases between. The CDR3 region is CASRGAGAFF. The DNA for the CDR3 is TGTGCCAGCAGGGGGGCCGGAGCTTTCTTT.